The 5 T cell receptor beta chains presented below share a single source sample, sequenced in a study of T cell responses to AZD1222 COVID-19 vaccine. Assay: immunoSEQ multiplex PCR; the TCRdb copy retains only in-frame clones and omits some. The sample includes roughly 140,000 clones, approximately 93% of them seen just once. Source: peripheral blood, taken after recovery from COVID-19. The receptors were sampled from an adult who had recovered from COVID-19.

V and J are TRBV3-1 (or the pseudogene TRBV3-2) and TRBJ2-7; 10 bases agree with TRBD2. Germline V lookup: CDR1 LGHDT, CDR2 YNNKEL (reference sequence). J lost 3 bases, V lost 3 bases, and 5 bases had no gene match. The CDR3 runs to 15 residues. Here the CDR3 reads CASSHTGTSVYEQYF. Here the CDR3 DNA reads TGTGCCAGCAGCCATACCGGGACTAGCGTCTACGAGCAGTACTTC.

V usage is TRBV28 and J usage is TRBJ1-5; a weak D match, TRBD1 (6 bases). This CDR3 comprises 14 residues. Germline CDR1 MDHEN, CDR2 SYDVKM. Trimming took off 5 bases at V and 9 bases at J, with 17 bases between the two ends. The CDR3 DNA sequence: TGTGCCAGCAGTGAAATGTCTCAGGGGAGGCCCCAGCATTTT. Translated: CASSEMSQGRPQHF.

CDR3 region: CSATTGSEQYF. The CDR3 DNA reads TGCAGTGCTACTACAGGGAGCGAGCAGTACTTC. The chain couples TRBV20-1 to TRBJ2-7; weak D call: TRBD1 (6 bases). The CDR3 is 11 amino acids. Germline CDR1 DFQATT, CDR2 SNEGSKA (reference sequence). Trimming took 4 bases from V and 6 from J, leaving 10 bases between them.

The chain recombines TRBV28 with TRBJ1-3; no firm D call. V was shortened by 5 bases and J by 0 bases, with 8 bases between the two germline ends. The CDR3 loop spans 14 amino acids. Germline assignment: CDR1 MDHEN and CDR2 SYDVKM. The CDR3 DNA reads as TGTGCCAGCAGTCCCGGGAGCTCTGGAAACACCATATATTTT. Its translation: CASSPGSSGNTIYF. The full variable domain, completed using reference TRBV28 and TRBJ1-3, is DVKVTQSSRYLVKRTGEKVFLECVQDMDHENMFWYRQDPGLGLRLIYFSYDVKMKEKGDIPEGYSVSREKKERFSLILESASTNQTSMYLCASSPGSSGNTIYFGEGSWLTVV.

V is TRBV27 and J is TRBJ2-7; D is perhaps TRBD1 (5 bases). V lost 10 bases, J lost 0 bases, and 13 bases lay in between. CDR1 MNHEY and CDR2 SMNVEV come from the germline V gene (reference sequence). This CDR3 comprises 13 residues. The chain's CDR3 is CATQGDSSYEQYF. The DNA of the CDR3 is TGTGCCACCCAAGGGGATAGCTCCTACGAGCAGTACTTC.